The 32 T cell receptor beta chains below come from one sample, sequenced in a study of blood T cells in healthy people across ages (dated by TCRdb to between 2014 and 2017). Library preparation employed 5' RACE. The sequencer was an Illumina HiSeq 2500. A second PCR of roughly 7 to 11 cycles was performed with a sample-barcoded 5' primer and a J-beta primer mix. TCRdb reanalyzed the raw reads on its own, using fastp at Q25 for trimming and MiXCR for clone calling, and kept in-frame beta chains. CDR3 protein sequences are deduplicated, and each keeps its most common genes and DNA. This sample is represented by some 750,000 distinct CDR3 sequences; about a fifth of them were singletons. The ten largest clones add up to about 22% of the sample. Sequenced material: blood. These receptors all stem from a man aged 65 to 85 in good health.

The J gene is TRBJ1-2, the V gene TRBV20-1, with a weak D call TRBD1 (5 bases). The germline V gene has CDR1 DFQATT and CDR2 SNEGSKA (reference sequence). The CDR3 is 13 amino acids. Trimming stripped 5 bases from V and 4 bases from J, with 14 bases between. CDR3 DNA sequence: TGCAGTGCTTGGGACCGGCGGGGCTATGGCTACACCTTC. Protein: CSAWDRRGYGYTF.

The chain employs TRBV7-9 and TRBJ1-4; D is unclear. Germline CDR1 is SEHNR and CDR2 is FQNEAQ (reference sequence). Trimming stripped 3 bases from V and 5 bases from J, with 16 bases between. The CDR3 is 16 amino acids. In nucleotides, the CDR3 is TGTGCCAGCAGCTTTAACGGCGCAGGTCGAAATGAAAAACTGTTTTTT. Its translation is CASSFNGAGRNEKLFF.

This rearrangement joins TRBV9 to TRBJ2-3, with 7 bases that match TRBD2. This CDR3 has 18 amino acids. The trim removed 4 bases at V and 3 bases at J, leaving 17 bases unmatched. The germline gives CDR1 SGDLS, CDR2 YYNGEE. For the CDR3, the DNA is TGTGCCAGCAGCTCTCTTGGGGGAGTAGCGCGGGGGACAGATACGCAGTATTTT. Protein product: CASSSLGGVARGTDTQYF.

This clonotype was counted only a few times. The V gene is TRBV12-3 or TRBV12-4, the J gene TRBJ2-3, with TRBD2 matching 7 bases. Trimming removed 5 bases from V and 8 bases from J; junction bases left unmatched: 19. The CDR3 runs 17 residues. In DNA form, the CDR3 reads TGTGCCAGCAGTCCCGGGACTAACCCCTCCAAGTTAGGTACGCAGTATTTT. Residues: CASSPGTNPSKLGTQYF.

This clonotype was detected a few times. The J gene is TRBJ1-1, the V gene TRBV15; no firm D call. V was cut by 2 bases and J by 4 bases, with 8 bases left in between. CDR3 size: 13 residues. Germline values: CDR1 LNHNV, CDR2 YYDKDF (reference sequence). The CDR3 loop reads CATSRQTSTEAFF. The CDR3 nucleotides read TGTGCCACCAGCAGACAGACGAGCACTGAAGCTTTCTTT. The full variable domain, in which reference TRBV15 and TRBJ1-1 provide the parts outside the CDR3, is DAMVIQNPRYQVTQFGKPVTLSCSQTLNHNVMYWYQQKSSQAPKLLFHYYDKDFNNEADTPDNFQSRRPNTSFCFLDIRSPGLGDTAMYLCATSRQTSTEAFFGQGTRLTVV.

This clonotype was seen only a few times. The chain carries TRBV15 and TRBJ1-5; 8 bases agree with TRBD1. This CDR3 has 15 residues. Germline V CDR1 and CDR2: LNHNV, YYDKDF (reference sequence). Trimming cost V 3 bases and J 4 bases; bases outside gene matches: 5. In DNA form, the CDR3 reads TGTGCCACCAGCAGCGACAGGGGTGGGAATCAGCCCCAGCATTTT. This encodes CATSSDRGGNQPQHF.

The J gene is TRBJ2-5, the V gene TRBV27; no definite D call. The DNA end favors TRBJ2-1, so the J call may be wrong. The CDR3 runs to 12 residues. Germline CDR1 reads MNHEY; CDR2 reads SMNVEV (reference sequence). This CDR3 reads CASSNAVGEQFF. Here the CDR3 DNA reads TGTGCCAGCAGTAATGCGGTTGGCGAGCAGTTCTTC.

The rearrangement joins TRBV28 to TRBJ1-2, with TRBD1 identical over 7 bases. This CDR3 contains 15 residues. CDR1 and CDR2 from the germline V gene are MDHEN and SYDVKM. V dropped 5 bases and J dropped 7; count of bases not matched to a gene: 13. Written as DNA, the CDR3 is TGTGCCAGCAGTCCCCAGGCAGGGGGGTTAGGTGGCTACACCTTC. Translation gives CASSPQAGGLGGYTF.

V is TRBV12-3 or TRBV12-4 and J is TRBJ2-3; 7 bases line up with TRBD2. CDR3 length: 16 residues. The trim removed 5 bases at V and 2 bases at J, leaving 10 bases unmatched. Here the CDR3 reads CASSRWGSGTTDTQYF. The CDR3 region has the DNA TGTGCCAGCAGTCGATGGGGGAGCGGGACCACAGATACGCAGTATTTT.

Turning to this clonotype: Germline is not matched at one junction end, which may reflect a read error. This chain links TRBV3-1 with TRBJ1-4; D might be TRBD1 (6 bases). CDR1 is LGHDT and CDR2 is YNNKEL in the germline V gene (reference sequence). The CDR3 has 13 residues. The DNA for the CDR3 is TGTGCCAGCGGGCAGGGGTCAAATGAAAAACTGTCTTTT. It yields the protein CASGQGSNEKLSF.

This clonotype showed up just a few times. In nucleotides, the CDR3 is TGTGCCAGCAGCCTTCAGGGGGCCAACGGCTACACCTTC. Protein: CASSLQGANGYTF. This rearrangement joins TRBV11-2 to TRBJ1-2; 8 bases line up with TRBD1. Germline values: CDR1 SGHAT, CDR2 FQNNGV. V was pared by 5 bases and J by 8 bases, with 7 bases of the junction left unmatched. The CDR3 runs 13 residues.

The gene calls are TRBV5-1 and TRBJ1-1; no clear D gene. From germline, CDR1 is SGHRS and CDR2 YFSETQ. The CDR3 spans 13 residues. The V end lost 3 bases, the J end lost 0 bases, and 6 bases lay between the germline ends. CDR3: CASSWELNTEAFF. The CDR3 DNA reads TGCGCCAGCAGCTGGGAGCTGAACACTGAAGCTTTCTTT.

The rearrangement joins TRBV6-2 or TRBV6-3 to TRBJ2-1; D is tentatively TRBD1 or TRBD2 (5 bases each). The tail of the sequence fits TRBJ2-7 better, so the J call may be wrong. CDR3 size: 13 residues. Germline V gives CDR1 MNHEY, CDR2 SVGEGT. The CDR3 loop is CASSWGYGYEQYV. The CDR3, as DNA: TGTGCCAGCAGTTGGGGGTACGGATACGAGCAGTACGTC.

This clonotype was seen once. J is TRBJ2-5 and V is TRBV3-1, with a tentative D call TRBD2 (5 bases). Germline values: CDR1 LGHDT, CDR2 YNNKEL (reference sequence). CDR3 size: 17 residues. V lost 0 bases and J lost 0, with 14 bases in between. The CDR3 region is CASSQDPCREYQETQYF. DNA of the CDR3: TGTGCCAGCAGCCAAGACCCCTGTAGGGAGTACCAAGAGACCCAGTACTTC.

Here the CDR3 DNA reads TGTGCCAGCAAGCGAGCGGGAGCAGGGGAGACCCAGTACTTC. It specifies CASKRAGAGETQYF. The chain joins TRBV6-6 to TRBJ2-5; 8 bases agree with TRBD2. Per germline, CDR1 MNHNY and CDR2 SVGAGI (reference sequence). The CDR3 is made up of 14 amino acids. Germline trimming cut 7 bases from V and 5 bases from J; bases unmatched to any gene: 9.

This chain connects TRBV2 to TRBJ1-1, with D possibly TRBD1 on 6 matching bases. There are 15 residues in the CDR3. V lost 6 bases and J 0 bases, leaving 14 bases between the germline ends. The germline V gene has CDR1 SNHLY and CDR2 FYNNEI. The CDR3: CASRPLQGLNTEAFF. The DNA of the CDR3 is TGTGCCAGCAGGCCATTACAGGGCCTGAACACTGAAGCTTTCTTT.

V usage is TRBV6-2 or TRBV6-3 and J usage is TRBJ1-5; weak D call: TRBD1 (5 bases). V lost 7 bases, J lost 4 bases, and 14 bases lay in between. Germline V gene lookup returns CDR1 MNHEY and CDR2 SVGEGT. CDR3 size: 14 residues. The CDR3 loop is CASKGAGSNQPQHF. CDR3 DNA: TGTGCCAGCAAAGGGGCAGGATCTAATCAGCCCCAGCATTTT.

This chain connects TRBV18 to TRBJ1-1; the D is unclear. Trimming cost V 6 bases and J 0 bases, with 11 bases left between them. In germline, CDR1 is KGHSH, CDR2 LQKENI. The CDR3 extends over 14 amino acids. CDR3 loop: CASSRDTMNTEAFF. The CDR3 DNA follows: TGTGCCAGCTCTCGTGACACCATGAACACTGAAGCTTTCTTT.

Ten or more counts support this clonotype. The J gene is TRBJ2-5, the V gene TRBV29-1; D gene uncertain. V gave up 4 bases and J gave up 4 bases, with 7 bases separating them. CDR3 length: 11 residues. Germline CDR1 reads SQVTM; CDR2 reads ANQGSEA. The CDR3 protein is CSVGSGETQYF. Written as DNA, the CDR3 is TGCAGCGTTGGGTCGGGAGAGACCCAGTACTTC.

In its sample, this clonotype was seen a few times. The chain has TRBV29-1 and TRBJ1-2, with TRBD1 matching over 9 bases. Germline lookup yields CDR1 SQVTM and CDR2 ANQGSEA. Losses at the gene ends were 7 bases for V and 5 bases for J; bases not matched to a gene: 8. The CDR3 contains 13 residues. This CDR3 is CSAPLGTGYGYTF. The CDR3, as DNA: TGCAGCGCCCCCCTGGGGACAGGGTATGGCTACACCTTC.

This clonotype has only a few counts. V usage is TRBV3-1 and J usage is TRBJ1-1; TRBD1 might be the D (5 bases). The length of the CDR3 is 14 residues. V was pared by 2 bases and J by 4 bases, with 11 bases between. Germline CDR1 is LGHDT and CDR2 is YNNKEL (reference sequence). CDR3: CASSQTGEITEAFF. CDR3 DNA: TGTGCCAGCAGCCAAACGGGGGAAATCACTGAAGCTTTCTTT. Supplemented by reference TRBV3-1 and TRBJ1-1, the full variable domain reads DTAVSQTPKYLVTQMGNDKSIKCEQNLGHDTMYWYKQDSKKFLKIMFSYNNKELIINETVPNRFSPKSPDKAHLNLHINSLELGDSAVYFCASSQTGEITEAFFGQGTRLTVV.

The chain couples TRBV20-1 to TRBJ2-5; 11 nucleotides align to TRBD2. The CDR3 consists of 15 residues. CDR1 is DFQATT, CDR2 SNEGSKA, per germline (reference sequence). V shed 2 bases, J shed 5 bases, and the junction held 7 bases outside the gene matches. The CDR3: CSARRATSGDETQYF. In nucleotides, the CDR3 is TGCAGTGCTAGACGCGCGACTAGCGGGGATGAGACCCAGTACTTC.

The chain has TRBV5-1 and TRBJ1-2; the D gene is possibly TRBD1 (6 bases). The CDR3 length is 15 residues. Between the trimmed V and J ends, which lost 4 bases and 4 bases, there was a span of 17 bases. The germline CDR1 and CDR2 sequences are SGHRS and YFSETQ. Here the CDR3 reads CASSLIMTGPYGYTF. The CDR3 DNA reads TGCGCCAGCAGCCTAATAATGACAGGCCCCTATGGCTACACCTTC.

The sample holds a few counts of this clonotype. This chain connects TRBV27 to TRBJ1-6; TRBD1 matches at 8 bases. CDR3 size: 14 residues. The germline gives CDR1 MNHEY, CDR2 SMNVEV (reference sequence). The J segment lost 7 bases and the V segment lost 8 bases, leaving 7 bases of the junction unmatched. The CDR3 nucleotides read TGTGCCAGCGGGAGACAGGGGCGCAATTCACCCCTCCACTTT. Its translation: CASGRQGRNSPLHF.

This clonotype has more than one count but fewer than ten. The rearrangement joins TRBV24-1 to TRBJ2-1; 10 bases align to TRBD2. The CDR3 extends over 16 amino acids. V was pared by 2 bases and J by 3 bases, with 3 bases of the junction left unmatched. The germline V gene has CDR1 KGHDR and CDR2 SFDVKD. This CDR3 is CATSDYSGRRYNEQFF. CDR3 in DNA: TGTGCCACCAGTGATTATAGCGGGAGGCGCTACAATGAGCAGTTCTTC.

This chain joins TRBV21-1 and TRBJ1-4; the table's D call TRBD1 went unverified against the DNA. TRBV21-1 constitutes a pseudogene. The CDR3 is 15 residues long. The CDR3 coding sequence is TGTGCCAGCAGCAAGAGGGACAGGGCTATTGAAAAACTGTTTTTT. Amino acid sequence: CASSKRDRAIEKLFF.

This clonotype has only a few counts. J is TRBJ2-3 and V is TRBV29-1; no clear D gene. The CDR3 spans 14 residues. The V gene's germline CDR1 is SQVTM and CDR2 ANQGSEA. Trimming cost V 3 bases and J 1 base, with 11 bases left between them. As DNA, the CDR3 is TGCAGCGTTGATACCAGCGTAGGCACAGATACGCAGTATTTT. This gives the protein CSVDTSVGTDTQYF.

This clonotype came up once. This chain joins TRBV10-1 and TRBJ2-5; tentative D call: TRBD2 (7 bases). The V end lost 6 bases, the J end lost 6 bases, and 20 bases lay between the germline ends. This CDR3 comprises 15 residues. Germline CDR1 and CDR2: WNHNN and SYGVQD (reference sequence). The CDR3 here is CASSERGAGDQTQYF. CDR3 bases: TGCGCCAGCAGCGAACGGGGGGCTGGGGATCAGACCCAGTACTTC.

This clonotype was seen ten or more times. The rearrangement joins TRBV12-3 or TRBV12-4 to TRBJ1-5, with 7 nucleotides matching TRBD1. After removal of 6 bases from V and 4 bases from J, the junction contained 6 bases not matched to a gene. The CDR3 loop spans 14 amino acids. DNA for the CDR3: TGTGCCAGCAGCGCCTTGACAGGGAATCAGCCCCAGCATTTT. It encodes CASSALTGNQPQHF.

This clonotype was seen a few times. An end of the junction does not agree with germline; a read error may underlie this. J is TRBJ1-5 and V is TRBV5-6, with D perhaps matching TRBD1 (5 bases). This CDR3 has 14 residues. CDR1 is SGHDT and CDR2 is YYEEEE in the germline V gene. CDR3 loop: CASSTRESNQSQHF. Written as DNA, the CDR3 is TGTGCCAGCAGCACCAGGGAAAGCAATCAGTCCCAGCATTTT.

The chain has TRBV7-2 and TRBJ2-2; the match to TRBD2 covers 7 bases. CDR3 length: 16 residues. Germline-derived CDR1 and CDR2 are SGHTA and FQGNSA. After removal of 5 bases from V and 6 bases from J, the junction contained 12 bases not matched to a gene. CDR3 nucleotides: TGTGCCAGCAGCCACCCTAGCGGAAGAATGTCCGGGGAGCTGTTTTTT. Encoded protein: CASSHPSGRMSGELFF.

This clonotype came up a few times. This rearrangement joins TRBV7-2 to TRBJ2-1; tentative D call: TRBD2 (5 bases). The germline CDR1 and CDR2 sequences are SGHTA and FQGNSA. Trimming stripped 3 bases from V and 0 bases from J, with 9 bases between. The CDR3 is 15 residues long. This CDR3 reads CASSFGLNSYNEQFF. Written as DNA, the CDR3 is TGTGCCAGCAGCTTCGGACTCAACTCCTACAATGAGCAGTTCTTC.